What follows are 24 T cell receptor beta chains derived from one specimen sequenced in a study of blood T cell repertoires in COVID-19. Sequencing used immunoSEQ multiplex PCR; TCRdb keeps in-frame clones, though not all of them. The sample lists roughly 140,000 clones; about 85% were seen once. Input material: peripheral blood. All receptors derive from a human donor in a cohort sampled during active COVID-19.

CDR3 in DNA: TGCGCCAGCAGCTCGCAGGGGTCCCACACAGATACGCAGTATTTT. Amino acids: CASSSQGSHTDTQYF. The chain has TRBV4-3 and TRBJ2-3; D perhaps matches TRBD1 (6 bases). In germline, CDR1 is LGHNA, CDR2 YSLEER. This CDR3 spans 15 amino acids. V lost 5 bases and J 2 bases, leaving 14 bases between the germline ends.

In its sample, this clone was seen many times. The chain uses TRBV7-9 and TRBJ1-2, with D possibly being TRBD1 (5 bases). There are 14 residues in the CDR3. V lost 1 base, J lost 6 bases, and 12 bases lay in between. Germline assignment: CDR1 SEHNR and CDR2 FQNEAQ (reference sequence). CDR3 protein: CASSLGRGQDGYTF. Written as DNA, the CDR3 is TGTGCCAGCAGCTTAGGAAGGGGCCAGGATGGCTACACCTTC.

The CDR3 DNA reads as TGCGCCAGCAGCTATCGGACAGGGACGATGAACACTGAAGCTTTCTTT. It encodes CASSYRTGTMNTEAFF. This sequence joins TRBV5-1 and TRBJ1-1; 8 bases map to TRBD1. The V and J ends lost 3 bases and 0 bases, in that order; junction bases with no gene match: 7. The germline V gene encodes CDR1 SGHRS and CDR2 YFSETQ. The CDR3 spans 16 residues.

This clone was counted only a few times. The CDR3 is CASSYSLVGTSGLEQYF. The DNA of the CDR3 is TGTGCCAGCAGTTACTCGCTCGTTGGGACTAGCGGGCTAGAGCAGTACTTC. This rearrangement joins TRBV6-2 or TRBV6-3 to TRBJ2-7, with 12 positions matching TRBD2. The CDR3 extends over 17 amino acids. Germline assignment: CDR1 MNHEY and CDR2 SVGEGT. V lost 0 bases to trimming and J lost 7 bases; unmatched junction nucleotides: 10.

CDR3 DNA: TGCGCCAGCAGCTCCCGCGGCGGGGAGCTGTTTTTT. This encodes CASSSRGGELFF. The chain is built from TRBV5-1 and TRBJ2-2, with unresolved D. CDR1 is SGHRS and CDR2 is YFSETQ in the germline V gene. V dropped 3 bases and J dropped 7 bases, with 7 bases sitting between them. The CDR3 extends over 12 amino acids.

This chain links TRBV9 with TRBJ1-1; D gene unclear. This CDR3 contains 14 residues. Per germline, CDR1 SGDLS and CDR2 YYNGEE. V was shortened by 0 bases and J by 4 bases, with 10 bases between the two germline ends. CDR3 nucleotide sequence: TGTGCCAGCAGCGTAGCGGACTGGGCCACTGAAGCTTTCTTT. Encoded protein: CASSVADWATEAFF.

A single count supports this clone. The V and J genes are TRBV30 and TRBJ1-5; D is uncertain. The CDR3 is 13 residues long. Germline V gives CDR1 GTSNPN, CDR2 SVGIG (reference sequence). V lost 0 bases to trimming and J lost 4 bases, with 7 bases between them. The CDR3: CAWSVISNQPQHF. The CDR3 DNA sequence: TGTGCCTGGAGTGTTATCAGTAATCAGCCCCAGCATTTT.

The CDR3 region has the DNA TGTGCCAGCAGGAGCGGGTATAGCAATCAGCCCCAGCATTTT. Encoded protein: CASRSGYSNQPQHF. The V gene is TRBV6-5, the J gene TRBJ1-5, with unresolved D. V lost 6 bases, J lost 0 bases, and 9 bases lay in between. This CDR3 has 14 amino acids. In germline, CDR1 is MNHEY, CDR2 SVGAGI.

The chain has TRBV9 and TRBJ1-5; a weak D match, TRBD1 (6 bases). Trimming took off 3 bases at V and 2 bases at J, with 12 bases between the two ends. Germline V gives CDR1 SGDLS, CDR2 YYNGEE. This CDR3 is built from 15 residues. CDR3 sequence: CASSETGLGNQPQHF. DNA of the CDR3: TGTGCCAGCAGCGAAACAGGGCTTGGCAATCAGCCCCAGCATTTT. Based on the CDR3 plus reference TRBV9 and TRBJ1-5, the full variable domain is DSGVTQTPKHLITATGQRVTLRCSPRSGDLSVYWYQQSLDQGLQFLIQYYNGEERAKGNILERFSAQQFPDLHSELNLSSLELGDSALYFCASSETGLGNQPQHFGDGTRLSIL.

The chain links TRBV5-1 to TRBJ1-2; weak D call: TRBD1 (5 bases). The germline V gene has CDR1 SGHRS and CDR2 YFSETQ. V lost 3 bases to trimming and J lost 7 bases, with 13 bases between them. The CDR3 extends over 13 amino acids. CDR3 residues: CASSSPGVTGYTF. The CDR3 DNA sequence: TGCGCCAGCAGCTCGCCGGGGGTCACTGGCTACACCTTC.

The rearrangement links TRBV11-3 to TRBJ2-5, with 9 bases fitting TRBD2. There are 18 residues in the CDR3. Germline loops: CDR1 SGHNT, CDR2 YENEEA. Trimming cost V 1 base and J 3 bases; bases outside gene matches: 12. The CDR3 DNA sequence: TGTGCCAGCAGCTTAGTAGCCCTCGAGCGGGGGGCCAAAGAGACCCAGTACTTC. Protein: CASSLVALERGAKETQYF.

The chain has TRBV6-6 and TRBJ1-5; 8 nucleotides agree with TRBD1. The CDR3 is 16 residues long. Looked up from germline, CDR1 is MNHNY and CDR2 is SVGAGI (reference sequence). V gave up 2 bases and J gave up 3 bases; unmatched junction bases: 6. The CDR3 spells CASSYRPTGANQPQHF. The DNA for the CDR3 is TGTGCCAGCAGTTACCGACCGACAGGGGCCAATCAGCCCCAGCATTTT.

The rearrangement uses TRBV5-4 and TRBJ2-5; D may be TRBD1 (5 bases). V gave up 7 bases and J gave up 5 bases, with 12 bases separating them. The CDR3 runs to 12 residues. Germline CDR1 and CDR2: SGHNT and YYREEE (reference sequence). CDR3 sequence: CASSTPGETQYF. DNA of the CDR3: TGTGCCAGCTCGACGCCAGGGGAGACCCAGTACTTC.

The V gene is TRBV11-3, the J gene TRBJ1-5, with a weak D call TRBD1 (5 bases). The CDR3 is made up of 16 amino acids. CDR1 is SGHNT and CDR2 is YENEEA in the germline V gene. Trimming took 0 bases from V and 6 from J, leaving 15 bases between them. In DNA, the CDR3 is TGTGCCAGCAGCTTAGAGGCCGGGGGATCGTGTCAGCCCCAGCATTTT. Residues: CASSLEAGGSCQPQHF.

The chain has TRBV11-2 and TRBJ1-1; 7 positions match TRBD1. V was clipped by 5 bases and J by 2 bases; unmatched bases: 5. The CDR3 spans 14 residues. Germline V gives CDR1 SGHAT, CDR2 FQNNGV. The CDR3 loop is CASSRDRANTEAFF. DNA for the CDR3: TGTGCCAGCAGCCGAGACAGGGCTAACACTGAAGCTTTCTTT.

This clone was observed a handful of times. V and J are TRBV2 and TRBJ2-7; 7 bases are a match to TRBD1. V dropped 3 bases and J dropped 0; count of bases not matched to a gene: 5. Germline V gives CDR1 SNHLY, CDR2 FYNNEI. The CDR3 is 15 amino acids. As DNA, the CDR3 is TGTGCCAGCAGTGACCCGACAGGGCCCTCCTACGAGCAGTACTTC. Its protein product is CASSDPTGPSYEQYF.

J is TRBJ2-1 and V is TRBV5-1; D ambiguous. Trimming left V 5 bases short and J 1 base short, with 10 bases between. The germline V gene has CDR1 SGHRS and CDR2 YFSETQ. The CDR3 totals 14 residues. CDR3 in amino acids: CASRSDTSYNEQFF. The CDR3 DNA sequence: TGCGCCAGCAGATCAGACACTTCCTACAATGAGCAGTTCTTC.

The genes are TRBV2 and TRBJ1-6; tentatively, D is TRBD1 (5 bases). Germline-derived CDR1 and CDR2 are SNHLY and FYNNEI. V dropped 7 bases and J dropped 7 bases, with 17 bases sitting between them. The CDR3 sequence is 15 residues long. CDR3 sequence (DNA): TGTGCCAGCATGAAGAGCGGGGACGGCAATTCACCCCTCCACTTT. Translated, it gives CASMKSGDGNSPLHF.

The V and J genes are TRBV9 and TRBJ2-2; a possible D gene is TRBD1 (5 bases). Per germline, CDR1 SGDLS and CDR2 YYNGEE. This CDR3 is 14 amino acids long. Trimming took 0 bases from V and 5 from J, leaving 8 bases between them. The CDR3: CASSVGQYTGELFF. The CDR3 coding sequence is TGTGCCAGCAGCGTAGGACAGTATACCGGGGAGCTGTTTTTT.

The chain couples TRBV19 to TRBJ2-7; D perhaps matches TRBD1 (5 bases). The CDR3 covers 14 residues. V was trimmed by 3 bases and J by 4 bases, leaving 13 bases between them. From germline, CDR1 is LNHDA and CDR2 SQIVND (reference sequence). CDR3 DNA sequence: TGTGCCAGTAGTATCCCAGGGAAAGGTTACGAGCAGTACTTC. Protein product: CASSIPGKGYEQYF.

In its sample, this clone was seen a few times. This chain's CDR3 is CAISQGARTEAFF. For the CDR3, the DNA is TGTGCCATCAGTCAGGGGGCTCGGACTGAAGCTTTCTTT. The chain combines TRBV10-3 with TRBJ1-1, with TRBD1 matching over 8 bases. Germline V gene data show CDR1 as ENHRY and CDR2 as SYGVKD. The junction had 4 bases not matched to a gene; V was cut back by 5 bases and J by 5 bases. The CDR3 has 13 amino acids.

The chain recombines TRBV19 with TRBJ1-5; TRBD1 might be the D (6 bases). Trimming removed 3 bases at V and 1 base at J, with 7 bases between. The CDR3 is made up of 14 amino acids. Germline values: CDR1 LNHDA, CDR2 SQIVND (reference sequence). The CDR3 reads CASSITGSNQPQHF. The DNA of the CDR3 is TGTGCCAGTAGTATCACAGGGAGCAATCAGCCCCAGCATTTT. Full variable domain (rest looked up from reference TRBV19 and TRBJ1-5): DGGITQSPKYLFRKEGQNVTLSCEQNLNHDAMYWYRQDPGQGLRLIYYSQIVNDFQKGDIAEGYSVSREKKESFPLTVTSAQKNPTAFYLCASSITGSNQPQHFGDGTRLSIL.

The J gene is TRBJ1-6, the V gene TRBV2; weak D call: TRBD1 (6 bases). Trimming took off 11 bases at V and 0 bases at J, with 14 bases between the two ends. This CDR3 is 15 amino acids long. Germline V gene data show CDR1 as SNHLY and CDR2 as FYNNEI. The CDR3 DNA is TGTGCCTCCAACAGGGAGAGCTCCTATAATTCACCCCTCCACTTT. Its translation is CASNRESSYNSPLHF.

The gene calls are TRBV28 and TRBJ1-2; 7 positions match TRBD1. The V and J ends lost 4 bases and 4 bases, in that order; junction bases with no gene match: 6. The CDR3 is 14 amino acids. Germline V gene data show CDR1 as MDHEN and CDR2 as SYDVKM. The CDR3 sequence: CASSYSPGGYGYTF. In DNA, the CDR3 is TGTGCCAGCAGTTATTCCCCAGGGGGCTATGGCTACACCTTC.